At least ten counts were recorded for the clone carrying this TCR beta chain. Its specificity is not known. Preparation of the TCRbeta library was carried out with unique molecular identifiers. Via MiXCR, TCRdb re-called the PCR reads, giving one row per CDR3 protein. The sample consists of 45,000 to 55,000 distinct CDR3 sequences, under 6.5% of them appearing once. This sample stems from a study of T-cell reconstitution after alpha-beta-depleted transplantation in children. Findings and caveats of the study: Certain patients had high TCRbeta diversity at day 60, and it came from recipient T cells and thymic progenitors that survived. The origin of alpha-beta T cells about two months after transplant was reportedly several hundred expanded graft clones. A year post-transplant, T-cell counts and diversity derived mostly from newly produced T cells.

In germline, CDR1 is KGHDR, CDR2 SFDVKD. Deletions cut 3 bases from V and 2 bases from J, with 18 bases between. This CDR3 has 17 amino acids. This receptor was identified in a female patient aged 2-9 years who had a stem cell transplant for aplastic anemia, so the T cells may come from the graft donor. The V call is TRBV24-1, the J call TRBJ2-5; D possibly corresponds to TRBD2 (6 bases). The sequences come from PBMCs, mostly from graft donor cells, collected 60 days after TCRalphabeta/CD19-depleted stem cell transplant. DNA of the CDR3: TGTGCCACCAGTGATCCGCCGGGGGTGAGCGATCAAGAGACCCAGTACTTC. It specifies CATSDPPGVSDQETQYF.